The entry that follows covers one TCR beta chain sequence. The data originate from a study of sequential checkpoint blockade in melanoma. Study in general: Arm A got nivolumab then ipilimumab; arm B the reverse, 1:1.

Using immunoSEQ multiplex PCR, the repertoire was profiled, and TCRdb retains in-frame clones only, with some absent. The profile shows 35,000 to 40,000 clones, 80% to 90% of them singletons. Documented treatment: randomized to nivolumab then ipilimumab (arm A) or the reverse (arm B). From thawed PBMCs, live CD3+CD8+ cells negative for CD19 and CD56 were sorted. Germline V lookup: CDR1 LGHNA, CDR2 YSLEER. The CDR3 consists of 14 residues. The V end was cut by 1 base, the J end by 9 bases, with 13 bases between. This TCR came from a human donor with melanoma. This chain uses TRBV4-3 with TRBJ2-1; D is perhaps TRBD2 (6 bases). Sequencing was performed on CD8+ T cells sorted from blood (inferred from file names), taken from a patient given nivolumab and ipilimumab in sequence. This chain's CDR3 is CASSQVGGLPEQFF. The CDR3 DNA sequence: TGCGCCAGCAGCCAAGTTGGGGGACTTCCTGAGCAGTTCTTC.